One and the same sample provided the 10 T cell receptor beta chains below, sequenced in a study of blood T cells in healthy people across ages. Then a second PCR, running about 7 to 11 cycles, was carried out with a sample-barcoded 5' primer and a J-beta primer mix. Each CDR3 protein gets one entry after TCRdb re-called the 5' RACE reads with MiXCR. The table shows about 2 million distinct CDR3 sequences, with around 48% occurring only once. Sequences were obtained from blood. The receptors here all came from a woman aged 40 to 50 in good health.

Written as DNA, the CDR3 is TGTGCCAGCGCCGGACAGGCTCTGAACGGGCAGTACTTC. Its protein is CASAGQALNGQYF. V is TRBV28 and J is TRBJ2-4, with 7 bases aligning to TRBD1. Germline CDR1 reads MDHEN; CDR2 reads SYDVKM. This CDR3 contains 13 residues. The V segment lost 8 bases and the J segment 13 bases; nucleotides outside the gene matches: 14.

The chain uses TRBV28 and TRBJ2-7, with D possibly called TRBD1 or TRBD2 (5 bases each). V lost 4 bases and J lost 9, with 25 bases in between. The CDR3 spans 16 residues. Looked up from germline, CDR1 is MDHEN and CDR2 is SYDVKM. CDR3 DNA: TGTGCCAGCAGTTCACACGATTCCACATTTCGGGACGGGCAGTACTTC. The encoded protein is CASSSHDSTFRDGQYF.

The chain links TRBV14 to TRBJ2-7; 7 bases align to TRBD1. Unmatched junction bases numbered 9, after V lost 3 bases and J lost 7 bases. CDR3 length equals 14 residues. CDR1 is SGHDN, CDR2 FVKESK, per germline. The CDR3 DNA reads as TGTGCCAGCAGCCACACAGGGGCCCCTCGAGAGCAGTACTTC. Amino acid sequence: CASSHTGAPREQYF.

In regard to this clonotype: The germline gene is not matched at one end of the junction; a read error may be the cause. This sequence joins TRBV24-1 and TRBJ2-3; possible D gene TRBD1, 5 bases. The V gene's germline CDR1 is KGHDR and CDR2 SFDVKD. The CDR3 length is 15 residues. The CDR3 here is CATSVAGHSTDAQYF. CDR3 nucleotide sequence: TGTGCCACCAGTGTAGCAGGGCATAGCACAGATGCGCAGTATTTT.

This clonotype was observed a handful of times. This chain uses TRBV4-1 with TRBJ1-5, with 8 positions matching TRBD1. The CDR3 contains 16 residues. Trimming cost V 6 bases and J 3 bases; bases outside gene matches: 10. Germline assignment: CDR1 MGHRA and CDR2 YSYEKL. CDR3 in amino acids: CASSLSGTGLNQPQHF. CDR3 coding DNA: TGCGCCAGCAGTTTGTCCGGGACAGGACTCAATCAGCCCCAGCATTTT.

This sequence joins TRBV20-1 and TRBJ2-7; D perhaps matches TRBD2 (6 bases). Germline CDR1 and CDR2: DFQATT and SNEGSKA (reference sequence). This CDR3 region has 13 residues. Trimming stripped 8 bases from V and 0 bases from J, with 14 bases between. The CDR3 DNA sequence: TGCAGTACCGTAGTGGGGGGCTCCTACGAGCAGTACTTC. Translation gives CSTVVGGSYEQYF.

As DNA, the CDR3 is TGTGCCAGCAGTGAAGATCTAGGTTCGGCAGATACGCAGTATTTT. It encodes CASSEDLGSADTQYF. The J gene is TRBJ2-3, the V gene TRBV2; unclear D gene. The CDR3 runs to 15 residues. V lost 1 base and J lost 4, with 12 bases in between. CDR1 and CDR2 (germline): SNHLY, FYNNEI.

This clonotype was seen more than once but under ten times. The chain recombines TRBV12-3 or TRBV12-4 with TRBJ1-2, with D perhaps TRBD1 (6 bases). Trimming took 5 bases from V and 9 from J, leaving 10 bases between them. The CDR3 sequence is 11 residues long. CDR3 loop: CASSAGASYTF. The CDR3 DNA follows: TGTGCCAGCAGTGCAGGGGCCAGCTACACCTTC.

V and J are TRBV12-3 or TRBV12-4 and TRBJ1-4; no firm D call. V shed 7 bases and J shed 6 bases, with 21 bases lying between them. The CDR3 has 16 residues. DNA of the CDR3: TGTGCCAGCACCCCTTACCGGGGAGGAGCTGATGAAAAACTGTTTTTT. Translating it yields CASTPYRGGADEKLFF.

This chain joins TRBV18 and TRBJ1-2; TRBD1 matches at 9 bases. Per germline, CDR1 KGHSH and CDR2 LQKENI. The V and J ends lost 2 bases and 4 bases, in that order; junction bases with no gene match: 5. CDR3 size: 15 residues. The CDR3 is CASSPAGTGIYGYTF. Written as DNA, the CDR3 is TGTGCCAGCTCACCAGCCGGGACAGGGATCTATGGCTACACCTTC. The full variable domain, completed using reference TRBV18 and TRBJ1-2, is NAGVMQNPRHLVRRRGQEARLRCSPMKGHSHVYWYRQLPEEGLKFMVYLQKENIIDESGMPKERFSAEFPKEGPSILRIQQVVRGDSAAYFCASSPAGTGIYGYTFGSGTRLTVV.